Given below is one T cell receptor (beta chain) in context. Next came a second PCR, run for about 6 to 12 cycles, which used a sample-barcoded 5' primer along with a J-beta primer mix. One entry per CDR3 protein results from TCRdb running MiXCR on the 5' RACE reads. The sample lists under 2,000,000 distinct CDR3 sequences, around half occurring once. This sample was taken from a study of blood T cells in healthy people across ages. Input material: blood. The clonotype was recovered from a woman aged 40-49 years in good health.

Here the CDR3 reads CSASPGDIGTQYF. The CDR3 DNA is TGCAGCGCGTCCCCTGGGGATATTGGGACCCAGTACTTC. The chain links TRBV29-1 to TRBJ2-5; D remains ambiguous. Germline-derived CDR1 and CDR2 are SQVTM and ANQGSEA. The CDR3 has 13 residues. V was trimmed by 7 bases and J by 7 bases, leaving 19 bases between them.